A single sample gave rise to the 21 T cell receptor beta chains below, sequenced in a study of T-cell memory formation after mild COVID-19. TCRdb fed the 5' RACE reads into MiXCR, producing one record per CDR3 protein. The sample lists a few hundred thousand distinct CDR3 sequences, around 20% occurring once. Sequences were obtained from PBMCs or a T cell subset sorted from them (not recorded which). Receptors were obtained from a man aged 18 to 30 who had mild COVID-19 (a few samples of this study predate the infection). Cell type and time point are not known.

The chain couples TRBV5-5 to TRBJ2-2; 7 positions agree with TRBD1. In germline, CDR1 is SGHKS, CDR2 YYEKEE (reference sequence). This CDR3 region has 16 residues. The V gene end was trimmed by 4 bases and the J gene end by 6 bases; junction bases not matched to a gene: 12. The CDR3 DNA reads TGTGCCAGCAGCGGCTTGACAGGGCTTGCGGCCGGGGAGCTGTTTTTT. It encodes CASSGLTGLAAGELFF.

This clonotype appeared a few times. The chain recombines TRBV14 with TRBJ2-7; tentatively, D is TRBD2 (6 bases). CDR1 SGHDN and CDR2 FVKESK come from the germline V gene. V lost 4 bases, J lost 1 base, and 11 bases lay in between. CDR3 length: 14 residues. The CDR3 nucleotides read TGTGCCAGCAGCCCGGAGGGCTTTTCCTACGAGCAGTACTTC. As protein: CASSPEGFSYEQYF.

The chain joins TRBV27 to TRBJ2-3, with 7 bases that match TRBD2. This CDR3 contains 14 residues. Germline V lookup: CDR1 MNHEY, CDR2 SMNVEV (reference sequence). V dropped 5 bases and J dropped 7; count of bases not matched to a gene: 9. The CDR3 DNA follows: TGTGCCAGCAGTGTACTAGCGTCTAGGTATACGCAGTATTTT. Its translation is CASSVLASRYTQYF.

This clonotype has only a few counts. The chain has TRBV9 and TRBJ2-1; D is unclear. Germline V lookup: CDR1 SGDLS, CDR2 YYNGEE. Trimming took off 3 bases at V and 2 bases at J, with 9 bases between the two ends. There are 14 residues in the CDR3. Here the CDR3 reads CASSEGSPYNEQFF. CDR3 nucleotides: TGTGCCAGCAGCGAGGGCTCTCCCTACAATGAGCAGTTCTTC.

Here the CDR3 DNA reads TGCGCCAGCGGGGGACAGGGGGCTTGGGAGACCCAGTACTTC. Its translation is CASGGQGAWETQYF. The V and J genes are TRBV4-1 and TRBJ2-5; 12 bases align to TRBD1. The germline V gene has CDR1 MGHRA and CDR2 YSYEKL. The J segment lost 5 bases and the V segment lost 8 bases, leaving 6 bases of the junction unmatched. The CDR3 extends over 14 amino acids.

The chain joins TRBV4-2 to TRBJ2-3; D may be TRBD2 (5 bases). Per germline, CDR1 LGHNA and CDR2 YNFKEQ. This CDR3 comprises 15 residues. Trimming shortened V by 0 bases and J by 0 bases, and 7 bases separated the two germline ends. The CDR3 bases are TGTGCCAGCAGCCAAGATAGCGCCAGCACAGATACGCAGTATTTT. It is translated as CASSQDSASTDTQYF.

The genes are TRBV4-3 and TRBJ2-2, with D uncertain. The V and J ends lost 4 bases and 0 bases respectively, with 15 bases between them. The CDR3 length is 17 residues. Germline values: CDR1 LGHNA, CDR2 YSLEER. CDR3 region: CASSPETADANTGELFF. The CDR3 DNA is TGCGCCAGCAGCCCCGAAACGGCAGACGCGAACACCGGGGAGCTGTTTTTT.

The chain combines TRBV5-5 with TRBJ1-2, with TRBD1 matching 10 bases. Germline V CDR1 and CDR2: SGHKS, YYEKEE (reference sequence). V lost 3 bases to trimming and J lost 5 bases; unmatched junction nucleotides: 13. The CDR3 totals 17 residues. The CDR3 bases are TGTGCCAGCAGCTGGGGACCGGGACAGGGGATGACATATGGCTACACCTTC. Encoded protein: CASSWGPGQGMTYGYTF. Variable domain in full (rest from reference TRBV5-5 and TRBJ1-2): DAGVTQSPTHLIKTRGQQVTLRCSPISGHKSVSWYQQVLGQGPQFIFQYYEKEERGRGNFPDRFSARQFPNYSSELNVNALLLGDSALYLCASSWGPGQGMTYGYTFGSGTRLTVV.

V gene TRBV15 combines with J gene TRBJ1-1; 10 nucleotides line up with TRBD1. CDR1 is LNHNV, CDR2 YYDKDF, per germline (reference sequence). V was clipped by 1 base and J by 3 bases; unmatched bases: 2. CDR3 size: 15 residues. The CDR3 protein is CATSRGGTGDTEAFF. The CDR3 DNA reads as TGTGCCACCAGCAGAGGCGGGACAGGGGACACTGAAGCTTTCTTT. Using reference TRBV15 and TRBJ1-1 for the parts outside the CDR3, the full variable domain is DAMVIQNPRYQVTQFGKPVTLSCSQTLNHNVMYWYQQKSSQAPKLLFHYYDKDFNNEADTPDNFQSRRPNTSFCFLDIRSPGLGDTAMYLCATSRGGTGDTEAFFGQGTRLTVV.

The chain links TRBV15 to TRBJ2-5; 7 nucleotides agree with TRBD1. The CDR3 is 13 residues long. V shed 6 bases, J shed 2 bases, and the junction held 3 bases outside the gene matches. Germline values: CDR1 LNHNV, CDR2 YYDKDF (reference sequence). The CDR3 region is CATRTGLQETQYF. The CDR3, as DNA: TGTGCCACCAGGACAGGGTTGCAAGAGACCCAGTACTTC.

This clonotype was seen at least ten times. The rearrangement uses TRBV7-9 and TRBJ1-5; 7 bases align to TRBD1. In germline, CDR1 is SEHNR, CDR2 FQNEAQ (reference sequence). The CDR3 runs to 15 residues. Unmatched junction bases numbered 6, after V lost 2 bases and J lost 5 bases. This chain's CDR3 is CASSLSTGWDQPQHF. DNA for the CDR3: TGTGCCAGCAGCTTATCGACAGGGTGGGATCAGCCCCAGCATTTT. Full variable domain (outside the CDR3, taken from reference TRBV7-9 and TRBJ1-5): DTGVSQNPRHKITKRGQNVTFRCDPISEHNRLYWYRQTLGQGPEFLTYFQNEAQLEKSRLLSDRFSAERPKGSFSTLEIQRTEQGDSAMYLCASSLSTGWDQPQHFGDGTRLSIL.

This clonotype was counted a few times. The CDR3 DNA sequence: TGTGCCAGCAGTTTAAACCCCTTGAGGGGCCGCCTCAACACTGAAGCTTTCTTT. Translating gives CASSLNPLRGRLNTEAFF. The chain couples TRBV12-3 or TRBV12-4 to TRBJ1-1; the D gene is possibly TRBD1 (5 bases). Trimming took off 2 bases at V and 2 bases at J, with 21 bases between the two ends. CDR3 length equals 18 residues.

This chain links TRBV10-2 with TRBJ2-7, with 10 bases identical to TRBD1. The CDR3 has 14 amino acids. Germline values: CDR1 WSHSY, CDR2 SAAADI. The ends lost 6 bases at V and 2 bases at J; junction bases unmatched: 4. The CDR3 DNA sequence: TGCGCCAGCAGATCGGGACAGGGGACCTACGAGCAGTACTTC. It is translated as CASRSGQGTYEQYF.

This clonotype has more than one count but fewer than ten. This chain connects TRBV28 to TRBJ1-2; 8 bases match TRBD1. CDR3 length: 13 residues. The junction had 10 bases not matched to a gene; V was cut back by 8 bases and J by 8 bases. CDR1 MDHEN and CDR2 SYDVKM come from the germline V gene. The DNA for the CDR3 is TGTGCCAGCCTCCCTTTCAGGGGGCAGGGCTACACCTTC. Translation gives CASLPFRGQGYTF.

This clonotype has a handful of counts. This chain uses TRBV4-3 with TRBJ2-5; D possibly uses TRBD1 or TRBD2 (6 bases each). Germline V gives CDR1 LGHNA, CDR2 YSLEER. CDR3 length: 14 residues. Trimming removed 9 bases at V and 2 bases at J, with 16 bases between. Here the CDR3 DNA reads TGCGCCAGGAGGCTCTGGGGGGCTCAAGAGACCCAGTACTTC. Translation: CARRLWGAQETQYF.

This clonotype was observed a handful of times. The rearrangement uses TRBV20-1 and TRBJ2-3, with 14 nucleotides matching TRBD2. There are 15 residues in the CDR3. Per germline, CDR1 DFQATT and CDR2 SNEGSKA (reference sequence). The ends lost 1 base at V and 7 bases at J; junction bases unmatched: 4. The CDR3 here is CSARGTSGGSNTQYF. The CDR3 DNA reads TGCAGTGCTAGAGGGACTAGCGGGGGGTCAAATACGCAGTATTTT.

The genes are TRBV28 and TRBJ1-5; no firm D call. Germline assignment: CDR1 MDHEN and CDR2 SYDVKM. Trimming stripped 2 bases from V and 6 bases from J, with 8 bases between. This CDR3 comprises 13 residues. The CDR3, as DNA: TGTGCCAGCAGTTTAGCCCAATTTCAGCCCCAGCATTTT. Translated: CASSLAQFQPQHF.

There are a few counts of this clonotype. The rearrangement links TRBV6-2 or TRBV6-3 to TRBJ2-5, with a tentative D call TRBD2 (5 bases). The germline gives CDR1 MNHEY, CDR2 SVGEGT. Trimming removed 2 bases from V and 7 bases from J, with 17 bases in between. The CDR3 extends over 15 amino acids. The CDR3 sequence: CASSYGLAGPGTQYF. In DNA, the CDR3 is TGTGCCAGCAGTTACGGGCTAGCCGGTCCGGGGACCCAGTACTTC.

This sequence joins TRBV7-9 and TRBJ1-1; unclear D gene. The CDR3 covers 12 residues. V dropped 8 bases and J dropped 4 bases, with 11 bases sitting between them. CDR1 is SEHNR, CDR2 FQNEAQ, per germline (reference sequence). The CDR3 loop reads CASALGGTEAFF. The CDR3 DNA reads TGTGCCAGCGCGTTGGGAGGCACTGAAGCTTTCTTT.

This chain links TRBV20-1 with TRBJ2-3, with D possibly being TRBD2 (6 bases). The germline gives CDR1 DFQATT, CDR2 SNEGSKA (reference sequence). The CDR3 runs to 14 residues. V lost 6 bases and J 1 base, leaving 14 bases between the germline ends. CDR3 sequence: CSAGGPTGTDTQYF. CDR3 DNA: TGCAGTGCCGGGGGACCGACTGGCACAGATACGCAGTATTTT.

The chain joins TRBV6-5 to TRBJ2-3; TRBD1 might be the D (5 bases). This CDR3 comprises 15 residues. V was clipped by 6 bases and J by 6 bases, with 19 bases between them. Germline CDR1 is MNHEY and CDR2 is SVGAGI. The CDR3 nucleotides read TGTGCCAGCAGACCCCAGGGAAATTGGATGGATACGCAGTATTTT. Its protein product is CASRPQGNWMDTQYF.